The rows below give T cell receptor beta chains drawn from one sample of a study of blood T cell repertoires in COVID-19. Here immunoSEQ multiplex PCR was the method, and the copy in TCRdb shows in-frame clones only, minus some. The table includes about 310,000 clones, more than 75% detected once. Sequenced input: peripheral blood. The receptors originated from a man over 45 with active or convalescent COVID-19. Each CDR3 is given with its conserved first and last residue. Each record gives: V gene, D gene, clone size, J gene, CDR3 protein, CDR3 DNA. A D gene is named only where the DNA matches it firmly. Clone sizes are given selectively: once, few, many, or a class where the clone is expanded.

v_call: TRBV30; d_call: TRBD1; clone_size: few; j_call: TRBJ2-7; cdr3_aa: CAWMPYRTGVRGRWTYEQYF; cdr3_nt: TGTGCCTGGATGCCCTACAGGACAGGGGTTCGGGGGAGGTGGACATACGAGCAGTACTTC
v_call: TRBV3-1/TRBV3-2; d_call: -; clone_size: -; j_call: TRBJ2-3; cdr3_aa: CASTFDGFCLTQAGPTDTQYF; cdr3_nt: TGTGCCAGCACATTCGATGGATTCTGTCTGACCCAAGCGGGCCCCACAGATACGCAGTATTTT
v_call: TRBV7-2; d_call: TRBD1; clone_size: -; j_call: TRBJ1-2; cdr3_aa: CASSSTSITGGHGYTF; cdr3_nt: TGTGCCAGCAGCTCGACGAGCATAACAGGGGGCCATGGCTACACCTTC
v_call: TRBV9; d_call: TRBD1; clone_size: -; j_call: TRBJ2-7; cdr3_aa: CASSPMTGETYEQYF; cdr3_nt: TGTGCCAGCAGCCCAATGACAGGGGAAACCTACGAGCAGTACTTC
v_call: TRBV30; d_call: -; clone_size: -; j_call: TRBJ2-2; cdr3_aa: CAWTRESNTGELFF; cdr3_nt: TGTGCCTGGACCCGAGAGTCTAACACCGGGGAGCTGTTTTTT
v_call: TRBV2; d_call: TRBD1; clone_size: -; j_call: TRBJ2-3; cdr3_aa: CASSGQGVDTQYF; cdr3_nt: TGTGCCAGCAGTGGACAGGGAGTTGATACGCAGTATTTT
v_call: TRBV6-1; d_call: TRBD1; clone_size: -; j_call: TRBJ2-3; cdr3_aa: CASSEASGTGKNTQYF; cdr3_nt: TGTGCCAGCAGTGAAGCCTCCGGGACAGGGAAAAATACGCAGTATTTT
v_call: TRBV19; d_call: TRBD1; clone_size: -; j_call: TRBJ2-7; cdr3_aa: CASRDRDHEQYF; cdr3_nt: TGTGCCAGTAGAGACAGGGACCACGAGCAGTACTTC
v_call: TRBV9; d_call: -; clone_size: -; j_call: TRBJ2-5; cdr3_aa: CASSVGARDYQETQYF; cdr3_nt: TGTGCCAGCAGCGTAGGGGCCCGGGACTACCAAGAGACCCAGTACTTC
v_call: TRBV20-1; d_call: -; clone_size: -; j_call: TRBJ2-1; cdr3_aa: CSARQRAQQFF; cdr3_nt: TGCAGTGCTAGACAACGCGCCCAGCAGTTCTTC
v_call: TRBV13; d_call: TRBD1; clone_size: -; j_call: TRBJ2-7; cdr3_aa: CASSRPGTGVSYEQYF; cdr3_nt: TGTGCCAGCAGCCGACCCGGGACAGGGGTGTCCTACGAGCAGTACTTC
v_call: TRBV2; d_call: TRBD2; clone_size: -; j_call: TRBJ2-7; cdr3_aa: CASMGGGYEQYF; cdr3_nt: TGTGCCAGCATGGGGGGGGGCTACGAGCAGTACTTC
v_call: TRBV6-6; d_call: -; clone_size: -; j_call: TRBJ1-2; cdr3_aa: CASLYGEYGYTF; cdr3_nt: TGTGCCAGCTTATACGGGGAGTATGGCTACACCTTC
v_call: TRBV28; d_call: -; clone_size: -; j_call: TRBJ1-4; cdr3_aa: CASSSGIFEKLFF; cdr3_nt: TGTGCCAGCAGTTCCGGGATATTTGAAAAACTGTTTTTT
v_call: TRBV6-6; d_call: TRBD1; clone_size: -; j_call: TRBJ1-6; cdr3_aa: CASSLPTGGSSPLHF; cdr3_nt: TGTGCCAGCAGTCTGCCGACAGGGGGAAGTTCACCCCTCCACTTT
v_call: TRBV5-1; d_call: TRBD1; clone_size: -; j_call: TRBJ2-1; cdr3_aa: CASSLGQGDYNEQFF; cdr3_nt: TGCGCCAGCAGCTTGGGACAGGGAGACTACAATGAGCAGTTCTTC
v_call: TRBV5-1; d_call: -; clone_size: -; j_call: TRBJ2-2; cdr3_aa: CASSLGWGGASGELFF; cdr3_nt: TGCGCCAGCAGCTTGGGATGGGGGGGCGCCAGCGGGGAGCTGTTTTTT
v_call: TRBV10-3; d_call: -; clone_size: -; j_call: TRBJ1-5; cdr3_aa: CAISAYSGNQPQHF; cdr3_nt: TGTGCCATCAGTGCTTACAGTGGCAATCAGCCCCAGCATTTT
v_call: TRBV24-1; d_call: TRBD2; clone_size: once; j_call: TRBJ2-1; cdr3_aa: CATSDPGLAINNEQFF; cdr3_nt: TGTGCCACCAGTGACCCGGGACTAGCGATAAACAATGAGCAGTTCTTC
v_call: TRBV28; d_call: -; clone_size: few; j_call: TRBJ1-1; cdr3_aa: CASSPDRGALREAFF; cdr3_nt: TGTGCCAGCAGTCCGGACCGGGGTGCGCTAAGGGAAGCTTTCTTT
v_call: TRBV24-1; d_call: -; clone_size: -; j_call: TRBJ1-2; cdr3_aa: CATSGGLMNYGYTF; cdr3_nt: TGTGCCACCAGTGGTGGACTGATGAACTATGGCTACACCTTC
v_call: TRBV27; d_call: -; clone_size: -; j_call: TRBJ1-1; cdr3_aa: CASSWGTTGIEAFF; cdr3_nt: TGTGCCAGCAGCTGGGGAACAACAGGGATTGAAGCTTTCTTT
v_call: TRBV29-1; d_call: TRBD2; clone_size: -; j_call: TRBJ2-7; cdr3_aa: CSVRGTSGGSSYEQYF; cdr3_nt: TGCAGCGTTCGAGGGACTAGCGGGGGGTCCTCCTACGAGCAGTACTTC
v_call: TRBV9; d_call: -; clone_size: -; j_call: TRBJ2-1; cdr3_aa: CASSPMVLADNEQFF; cdr3_nt: TGTGCCAGCAGCCCCATGGTTTTAGCGGACAATGAGCAGTTCTTC
v_call: TRBV6-4; d_call: TRBD1; clone_size: -; j_call: TRBJ1-6; cdr3_aa: CASRPPQGRNSPLHF; cdr3_nt: TGTGCCAGCAGACCCCCACAGGGGCGAAATTCACCCCTCCACTTT
v_call: TRBV4-3; d_call: -; clone_size: -; j_call: TRBJ1-2; cdr3_aa: CASSQYRDTDSFSYGYTF; cdr3_nt: TGCGCCAGCAGCCAGTACCGGGACACCGATTCCTTTAGCTATGGCTACACCTTC
v_call: TRBV30; d_call: TRBD1; clone_size: -; j_call: TRBJ1-5; cdr3_aa: CAWSPRGWSPQHF; cdr3_nt: TGTGCCTGGAGTCCCAGGGGGTGGTCGCCCCAGCATTTT
v_call: TRBV3-1/TRBV3-2; d_call: -; clone_size: -; j_call: TRBJ2-1; cdr3_aa: CASSPVGAAYNEQFF; cdr3_nt: TGTGCCAGCAGCCCGGTAGGGGCGGCTTACAATGAGCAGTTCTTC
v_call: TRBV3-1/TRBV3-2; d_call: -; clone_size: few; j_call: TRBJ1-6; cdr3_aa: CASSQQGFDSPLHF; cdr3_nt: TGTGCCAGCAGCCAGCAGGGTTTTGACTCACCCCTCCACTTT
v_call: TRBV19; d_call: TRBD1; clone_size: once; j_call: TRBJ1-5; cdr3_aa: CASTGGTGGVNQPQHF; cdr3_nt: TGTGCCAGTACCGGAGGGACAGGGGGTGTCAATCAGCCCCAGCATTTT
v_call: TRBV6-1; d_call: -; clone_size: -; j_call: TRBJ1-3; cdr3_aa: CASSEQVAGLSGNTIYF; cdr3_nt: TGTGCCAGCAGTGAGCAAGTTGCGGGCCTCTCTGGAAACACCATATATTTT
v_call: TRBV6-6; d_call: -; clone_size: once; j_call: TRBJ1-1; cdr3_aa: CASIKVEAEAFF; cdr3_nt: TGTGCCAGCATAAAAGTCGAGGCTGAAGCTTTCTTT
v_call: TRBV27; d_call: TRBD2; clone_size: once; j_call: TRBJ2-1; cdr3_aa: CASSRDGRNEQFF; cdr3_nt: TGTGCCAGCAGCCGAGACGGGAGGAATGAGCAGTTCTTC
v_call: TRBV19; d_call: TRBD1; clone_size: -; j_call: TRBJ2-7; cdr3_aa: CASSIGGQGQTYEQYF; cdr3_nt: TGTGCCAGTAGTATCGGCGGACAGGGGCAGACCTACGAGCAGTACTTC
v_call: TRBV10-1; d_call: TRBD2; clone_size: -; j_call: TRBJ2-2; cdr3_aa: CASSGASGRNTGELFF; cdr3_nt: TGCGCCAGCAGTGGAGCTAGCGGGAGAAACACCGGGGAGCTGTTTTTT